The 23 T cell receptor beta chains below come from one sample, sequenced in a study of blood T cells in healthy people across ages. Then a second PCR, running about 6 to 12 cycles, was carried out with a sample-barcoded 5' primer and a J-beta primer mix. TCRdb reanalysed the 5' RACE reads using MiXCR and keeps one entry per CDR3 protein. The table includes about 1.8 million distinct CDR3 sequences, about 50% detected once. The sequenced sample was blood. The source is a woman aged 40 to 50 in good health.

This clonotype showed up just a few times. This chain uses TRBV6-6 with TRBJ2-7; D possibly corresponds to TRBD2 (6 bases). Germline CDR1 is MNHNY and CDR2 is SVGAGI (reference sequence). Trimming cost V 8 bases and J 5 bases, with 7 bases left between them. CDR3 size: 10 residues. The CDR3 nucleotides read TGTGCCAGCGGCGGGGACGAGCAGTACTTC. It specifies CASGGDEQYF.

This CDR3 reads CSALDRVGYGYTF. DNA of the CDR3: TGCAGTGCTTTGGACAGGGTCGGCTATGGCTACACCTTC. J is TRBJ1-2 and V is TRBV20-1; 8 bases line up with TRBD1. V shed 5 bases, J shed 4 bases, and the junction held 6 bases outside the gene matches. The germline CDR1 and CDR2 sequences are DFQATT and SNEGSKA (reference sequence). The CDR3 sequence is 13 residues long.

This clonotype was found many times. The rearrangement uses TRBV7-2 and TRBJ2-5; D is undetermined. This CDR3 has 15 amino acids. With 1 base removed from V and 4 bases from J, the gap between germline ends came to 13 bases. Germline CDR1 reads SGHTA; CDR2 reads FQGNSA. The CDR3 sequence: CASSLVSKGGETQYF. The DNA for the CDR3 is TGTGCCAGCAGCTTAGTATCCAAGGGCGGAGAGACCCAGTACTTC.

CDR3 DNA sequence: TGCAGCGTTGCCTACGGGACACCGGTCGATGAGCAGTTCTTC. It is translated as CSVAYGTPVDEQFF. This chain uses TRBV29-1 with TRBJ2-1, with D maybe TRBD1 (6 bases). Deletions cut 4 bases from V and 8 bases from J, with 18 bases between. This CDR3 is 14 amino acids long. The germline V gene has CDR1 SQVTM and CDR2 ANQGSEA.

This chain uses TRBV5-1 with TRBJ2-3; TRBD2 is a possible D gene (6 bases). Germline CDR1 is SGHRS and CDR2 is YFSETQ. The CDR3 length is 15 residues. V was pared by 3 bases and J by 2 bases, with 13 bases between. The CDR3 reads CASSSRDSTTDTQYF. The CDR3 DNA reads as TGCGCCAGCAGCTCGCGGGACTCTACCACAGATACGCAGTATTTT.

A word on this clonotype: The junction differs from germline at one of its ends, possibly a read error. This chain links TRBV6-5 with TRBJ2-7; 7 nucleotides match TRBD2. There are 14 residues in the CDR3. Germline V gives CDR1 MNHEY, CDR2 SVGAGI. The CDR3 is CASRYGGVSYEQYF. The CDR3 DNA is TGTGCCAGCCGTTATGGGGGGGTCTCCTACGAGCAGTACTTC.

V and J are TRBV27 and TRBJ2-6; perhaps TRBD1 as D (6 bases). This CDR3 region has 21 residues. Trimming cost V 2 bases and J 0 bases, with 23 bases left between them. Germline V CDR1 and CDR2: MNHEY, SMNVEV (reference sequence). The CDR3 DNA reads as TGTGCCAGCAGTTTAAGGGGGTTGAGCTCACGAGCGAGCTCTGGGGCCAACGTCCTGACTTTC. Translated: CASSLRGLSSRASSGANVLTF. Supplemented by reference TRBV27 and TRBJ2-6, the full variable domain reads EAQVTQNPRYLITVTGKKLTVTCSQNMNHEYMSWYRQDPGLGLRQIYYSMNVEVTDKGDVPEGYKVSRKEKRNFPLILESPSPNQTSLYFCASSLRGLSSRASSGANVLTFGAGSRLTVL.

This clonotype was observed a few times. This chain connects TRBV15 to TRBJ2-7; 9 bases are a match to TRBD2. The germline V gene encodes CDR1 LNHNV and CDR2 YYDKDF (reference sequence). The V and J ends lost 2 bases and 3 bases, in that order; junction bases with no gene match: 5. The CDR3 totals 15 residues. The CDR3 DNA sequence: TGTGCCACCAGCAGAAATACGCGGGGGGGCTACGAGCAGTACTTC. This translates into CATSRNTRGGYEQYF.

This clonotype has a single count. The rearrangement joins TRBV6-2 or TRBV6-3 to TRBJ2-3; 7 nucleotides align to TRBD1. The CDR3 spans 16 residues. Germline trimming cut 5 bases from V and 0 bases from J; bases unmatched to any gene: 8. Per the germline V gene, CDR1 is MNHEY and CDR2 is SVGEGT. The CDR3 DNA reads TGTGCCAGCAGTACTGGACAGGAAACTAGCACAGATACGCAGTATTTT. Translating it yields CASSTGQETSTDTQYF.

The gene calls are TRBV20-1 and TRBJ2-3; the D gene is possibly TRBD1 (5 bases). The CDR3 is made up of 14 amino acids. The V end was cut by 5 bases, the J end by 11 bases, with 23 bases between. Per the germline V gene, CDR1 is DFQATT and CDR2 is SNEGSKA (reference sequence). The CDR3 DNA reads as TGCAGTGCTGACCGTGGCAGGGTAACCGACGAGCAGTATTTT. Amino acids: CSADRGRVTDEQYF.

The V gene is TRBV7-2, the J gene TRBJ2-3; D remains ambiguous. In germline, CDR1 is SGHTA, CDR2 FQGNSA. CDR3 size: 14 residues. Between the trimmed V and J ends, which lost 8 bases and 2 bases, there was a span of 14 bases. The CDR3 spells CASGQLGFTDTQYF. CDR3 bases: TGTGCCAGCGGTCAGTTGGGCTTCACAGATACGCAGTATTTT.

This clonotype appeared a few times. The J gene is TRBJ2-3, the V gene TRBV14; TRBD1 aligns across 8 bases. This CDR3 contains 16 residues. V shed 3 bases, J shed 5 bases, and the junction held 10 bases outside the gene matches. CDR1 and CDR2 from the germline V gene are SGHDN and FVKESK. In nucleotides, the CDR3 is TGTGCCAGCAGCCAGGGACAGGCTACCTGGTTAGATACGCAGTATTTT. Translating it yields CASSQGQATWLDTQYF. Complete variable domain (other parts from reference TRBV14 and TRBJ2-3): EAGVTQFPSHSVIEKGQTVTLRCDPISGHDNLYWYRRVMGKEIKFLLHFVKESKQDESGMPNNRFLAERTGGTYSTLKVQPAELEDSGVYFCASSQGQATWLDTQYFGPGTRLTVL.

V and J are TRBV7-2 and TRBJ2-5; 8 nucleotides line up with TRBD1. The J segment lost 5 bases and the V segment lost 3 bases, leaving 11 bases of the junction unmatched. Germline V gene lookup returns CDR1 SGHTA and CDR2 FQGNSA. This CDR3 has 16 residues. The CDR3 region is CASSFGQGKLGETQYF. In DNA form, the CDR3 reads TGTGCCAGCAGCTTTGGACAGGGAAAACTAGGGGAGACCCAGTACTTC.

The sample holds a few counts of this clonotype. This rearrangement joins TRBV7-2 to TRBJ2-7, with no clear D. The ends were cut back, 1 base at V and 5 bases at J, with 9 bases in the middle. Per germline, CDR1 SGHTA and CDR2 FQGNSA. The CDR3 covers 13 residues. This CDR3 is CASSLVQQNEQYF. CDR3 sequence (DNA): TGTGCCAGCAGCTTAGTTCAACAGAACGAGCAGTACTTC.

The chain employs TRBV27 and TRBJ2-5; 14 bases are shared with TRBD2. The J call may be wrong; the DNA end is better matched by TRBJ2-7. Per germline, CDR1 MNHEY and CDR2 SMNVEV (reference sequence). The CDR3 is made up of 17 amino acids. The CDR3 is CASSLTSGGAPASEQYF. CDR3 bases: TGTGCCAGCAGTTTGACTAGCGGGGGGGCCCCAGCCTCCGAGCAGTACTTC.

The chain combines TRBV11-2 with TRBJ2-7; either TRBD1 or TRBD2 may fit D (5 bases each). The closer fit of TRBJ2-5 to the DNA end suggests the J call may be wrong. There are 16 residues in the CDR3. The germline V gene has CDR1 SGHAT and CDR2 FQNNGV. As DNA, the CDR3 is TGTGCCAGCAGCGACCGGGACCAAGGAGACCGAGAGACCCAGTACTTC. Amino acid sequence: CASSDRDQGDRETQYF.

Regarding this clonotype: At one end the junction does not follow the germline gene, possibly because of a read error. DNA of the CDR3: TGTGCCAACAGCGTAGCTGTAAGCGGGGGATACAATGAGCAGTTCTTC. This codes for CANSVAVSGGYNEQFF. V gene TRBV9 combines with J gene TRBJ2-1, with 8 nucleotides matching TRBD2. Germline V lookup: CDR1 SGDLS, CDR2 YYNGEE. This CDR3 contains 16 residues.

This clonotype appeared a few times. CDR3 nucleotide sequence: TGTGCCAGCAGCTCGTCGGGCTCGCTAGCGGGGGGGCAAGAGACCCAGTACTTC. Protein sequence: CASSSSGSLAGGQETQYF. The J gene is TRBJ2-5, the V gene TRBV5-5; 12 bases are a match to TRBD2. Germline loops: CDR1 SGHKS, CDR2 YYEKEE (reference sequence). The CDR3 has 18 amino acids. J was trimmed by 2 bases and V by 3 bases; bases with no gene match: 11. Filled out from reference TRBV5-5 and TRBJ2-5, the complete variable domain reads DAGVTQSPTHLIKTRGQQVTLRCSPISGHKSVSWYQQVLGQGPQFIFQYYEKEERGRGNFPDRFSARQFPNYSSELNVNALLLGDSALYLCASSSSGSLAGGQETQYFGPGTRLLVL.

The J gene is TRBJ2-1, the V gene TRBV20-1, with D uncertain. Per the germline V gene, CDR1 is DFQATT and CDR2 is SNEGSKA (reference sequence). The CDR3 covers 16 residues. Trimming shortened V by 1 base and J by 5 bases, and 18 bases separated the two germline ends. For the CDR3, the DNA is TGCAGTGCTAGAGGAGGCGCTAACGGGCGTAACAATGAGCAGTTCTTC. It yields the protein CSARGGANGRNNEQFF.

This clonotype was recorded a few times. The chain is built from TRBV7-9 and TRBJ2-7; TRBD1 might be the D (6 bases). Germline assignment: CDR1 SEHNR and CDR2 FQNEAQ (reference sequence). The CDR3 totals 17 residues. V was shortened by 3 bases and J by 4 bases, with 22 bases between the two germline ends. The DNA for the CDR3 is TGTGCCAGCAGCTTTCCGGTCAAGGGACAAGGAAGATACGAGCAGTACTTC. Translation: CASSFPVKGQGRYEQYF.

The gene calls are TRBV9 and TRBJ2-7, with D unresolved. V lost 4 bases and J 1 base, leaving 12 bases between the germline ends. The CDR3 extends over 14 amino acids. Germline V gene data show CDR1 as SGDLS and CDR2 as YYNGEE. In DNA, the CDR3 is TGTGCCAGCAGCTCACATATCTGGTCCTACGAGCAGTACTTC. The encoded protein is CASSSHIWSYEQYF.

This chain links TRBV7-9 with TRBJ2-1, with no clear D. Germline assignment: CDR1 SEHNR and CDR2 FQNEAQ (reference sequence). The CDR3 has 14 amino acids. V was trimmed by 3 bases and J by 10 bases, leaving 16 bases between them. CDR3 nucleotide sequence: TGTGCCAGCAGCTTCCCAAAGAGTACAGCCGAGCAGTTCTTC. Protein sequence: CASSFPKSTAEQFF.

This clonotype was detected a few times. The V call is TRBV20-1, the J call TRBJ2-7; perhaps TRBD1 as D (6 bases). The J call is doubtful: the DNA matches TRBJ2-5 better. The CDR3 covers 14 residues. CDR1 is DFQATT and CDR2 is SNEGSKA in the germline V gene (reference sequence). The CDR3 coding sequence is TGCAGTGCCATTAGACAGGCCCCCTCTTCGACCCAGTACTTC. It codes for CSAIRQAPSSTQYF.